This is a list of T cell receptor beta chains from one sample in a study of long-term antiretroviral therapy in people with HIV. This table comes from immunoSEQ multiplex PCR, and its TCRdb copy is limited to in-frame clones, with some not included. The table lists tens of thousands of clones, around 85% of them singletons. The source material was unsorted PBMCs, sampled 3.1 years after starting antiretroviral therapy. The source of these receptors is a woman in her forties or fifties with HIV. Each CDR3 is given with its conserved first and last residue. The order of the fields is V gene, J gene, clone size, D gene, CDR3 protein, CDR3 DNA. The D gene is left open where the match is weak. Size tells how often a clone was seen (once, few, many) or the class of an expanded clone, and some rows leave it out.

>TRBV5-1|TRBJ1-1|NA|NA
CASKVAGNTEAFF
TGCGCCAGCAAAGTGGCAGGCAACACTGAAGCTTTCTTT
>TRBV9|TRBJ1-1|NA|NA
CASSFGWGGDTEAFF
TGTGCCAGCAGCTTCGGATGGGGGGGGGACACTGAAGCTTTCTTT
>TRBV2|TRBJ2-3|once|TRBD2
CASTGTLADSTDTQYF
TGTGCCAGCACCGGAACGCTAGCGGATAGCACAGATACGCAGTATTTT
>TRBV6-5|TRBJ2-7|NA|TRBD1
CASSYPGDSTYEQYF
TGTGCCAGCAGTTACCCAGGGGACAGTACCTACGAGCAGTACTTC
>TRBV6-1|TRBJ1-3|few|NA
CASVSGPGNTIYF
TGTGCCAGCGTTTCGGGGCCTGGAAACACCATATATTTT
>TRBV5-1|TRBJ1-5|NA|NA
CASSLEGPNQPQHF
TGCGCCAGCAGCTTGGAGGGGCCAAATCAGCCCCAGCATTTT
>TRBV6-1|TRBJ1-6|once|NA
CASSGSPRVIGSPLHF
TGTGCCAGCAGTGGTAGCCCCAGGGTAATAGGGTCACCCCTCCACTTT
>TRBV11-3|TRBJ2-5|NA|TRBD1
CASSSGTGGQETQYF
TGTGCCAGCAGCTCTGGGACAGGGGGCCAAGAGACCCAGTACTTC
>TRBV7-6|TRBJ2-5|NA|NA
CASSLGTQETQYF
TGTGCCAGCAGCTTAGGGACGCAAGAGACCCAGTACTTC
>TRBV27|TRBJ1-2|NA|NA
CASRGTGIPTRGYTF
TGTGCCAGCAGGGGCACAGGGATCCCGACACGGGGCTACACCTTC
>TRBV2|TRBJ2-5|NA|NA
CASSGGKGDQETQYF
TGTGCCAGCAGCGGAGGGAAGGGAGACCAAGAGACCCAGTACTTC
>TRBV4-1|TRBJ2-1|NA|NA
CASSQVYGALNEQFF
TGCGCCAGCAGCCAAGTCTATGGGGCCCTAAATGAGCAGTTCTTC
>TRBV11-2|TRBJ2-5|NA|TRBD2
CASSLVASGVGQRETQYF
TGTGCCAGCAGCTTAGTGGCTAGCGGGGTAGGACAAAGAGAGACCCAGTACTTC
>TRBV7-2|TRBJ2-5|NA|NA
CASSKGVWGGRETQYF
TGTGCCAGCAGCAAGGGGGTGTGGGGGGGAAGGGAGACCCAGTACTTC
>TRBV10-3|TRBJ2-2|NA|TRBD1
CAISGGDRAHTGELFF
TGTGCCATCAGTGGGGGGGACAGGGCGCACACCGGGGAGCTGTTTTTT
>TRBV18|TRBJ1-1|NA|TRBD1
CASSPNKGAVTEAFF
TGTGCCAGCTCCCCGAATAAGGGGGCGGTCACTGAAGCTTTCTTT
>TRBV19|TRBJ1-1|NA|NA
CASFPGWGNTEAFF
TGTGCCAGCTTCCCGGGGTGGGGGAACACTGAAGCTTTCTTT
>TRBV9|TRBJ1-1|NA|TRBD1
CASNRGMNTEAFF
TGTGCCAGCAACAGGGGGATGAACACTGAAGCTTTCTTT
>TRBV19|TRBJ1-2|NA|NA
CASSTLYYGYTF
TGTGCCAGTAGTACTCTATACTATGGCTACACCTTC
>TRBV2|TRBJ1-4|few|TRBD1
CASSGAQGARANEKLFF
TGTGCCAGCAGTGGAGCGCAGGGGGCTAGGGCTAATGAAAAACTGTTTTTT
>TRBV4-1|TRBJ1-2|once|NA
CASSQSGGYTF
TGCGCCAGCAGCCAATCCGGTGGCTACACCTTC
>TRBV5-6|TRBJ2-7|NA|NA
CASRLKGGASYEQYF
TGTGCCAGCAGGTTAAAAGGGGGTGCCTCCTACGAGCAGTACTTC
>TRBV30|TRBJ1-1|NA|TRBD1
CAWSTGTGGGFEAFF
TGTGCCTGGAGTACCGGGACAGGGGGCGGTTTTGAAGCTTTCTTT
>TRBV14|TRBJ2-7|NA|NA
CASSPSTNPYEQYF
TGTGCCAGCAGCCCGTCAACAAACCCCTACGAGCAGTACTTC
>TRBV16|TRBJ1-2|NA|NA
CASSQSREWYYTF
TGTGCCAGCAGCCAATCCAGGGAATGGTACTACACCTTC
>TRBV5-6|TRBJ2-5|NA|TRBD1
CASSLRQGARYQETQYF
TGTGCCAGCAGCTTGAGACAGGGGGCACGATACCAAGAGACCCAGTACTTC
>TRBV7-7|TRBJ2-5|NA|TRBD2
CASSLGRSSGTIQETQYF
TGTGCTAGCAGCTTAGGGAGGTCGAGCGGGACGATCCAAGAGACCCAGTACTTC
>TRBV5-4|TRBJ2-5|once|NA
CASSPDPNQETQYF
TGTGCCAGCAGCCCCGATCCAAACCAAGAGACCCAGTACTTC
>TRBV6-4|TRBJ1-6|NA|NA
CASIRQVRGQNSPLHF
TGTGCCAGCATACGACAGGTTCGCGGCCAAAATTCACCCCTCCACTTT
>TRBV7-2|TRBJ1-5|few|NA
CASSFTASNQPQHF
TGTGCCAGCAGCTTCACAGCTAGCAATCAGCCCCAGCATTTT